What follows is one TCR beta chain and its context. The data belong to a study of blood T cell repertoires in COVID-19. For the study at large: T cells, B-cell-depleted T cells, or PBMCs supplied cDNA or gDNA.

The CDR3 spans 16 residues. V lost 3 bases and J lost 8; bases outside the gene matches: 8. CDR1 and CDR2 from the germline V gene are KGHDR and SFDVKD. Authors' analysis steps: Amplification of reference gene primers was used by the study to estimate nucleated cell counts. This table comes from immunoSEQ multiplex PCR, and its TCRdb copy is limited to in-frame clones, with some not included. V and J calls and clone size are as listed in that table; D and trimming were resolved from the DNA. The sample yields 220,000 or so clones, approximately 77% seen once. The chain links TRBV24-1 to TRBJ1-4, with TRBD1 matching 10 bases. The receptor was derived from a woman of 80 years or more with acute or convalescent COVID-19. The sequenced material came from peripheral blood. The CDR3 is CATSDTGTGENEKLFF. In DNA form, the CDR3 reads TGTGCCACCAGTGATACCGGGACAGGGGAGAACGAAAAACTGTTTTTT.